The 23 T cell receptor beta chains below all came from one sample that was sequenced in a study of cytotoxic CD8 clonotypes in ibrutinib-treated CLL. Here immunoSEQ multiplex PCR was the method, and the copy in TCRdb shows in-frame clones only, minus some. The sample yields under 150,000 clones, 84% seen once. The sequencing here drew on PBMCs, taken after 24 months of ibrutinib treatment. The source is a human donor with chronic lymphocytic leukemia.

The CDR3 sequence is CASSLAPFFGDPGAETQYF. In DNA, the CDR3 is TGCGCCAGCAGCTTGGCCCCCTTTTTCGGGGACCCTGGCGCGGAGACCCAGTACTTC. V and J are TRBV5-1 and TRBJ2-5; D may correspond to TRBD1 or TRBD2 (5 bases each). The length of the CDR3 is 19 residues. V gave up 0 bases and J gave up 5 bases, with 26 bases separating them. Germline-derived CDR1 and CDR2 are SGHRS and YFSETQ.

The V call is TRBV21-1, the J call TRBJ2-2; the table names TRBD2, a call not compared with the DNA. TRBV21-1 is described as a pseudogene. The CDR3 has 20 residues. CDR3 coding DNA: TGTGCCAGCAGCCCCCCGGAGGGACTAGCGGGGGAACTTAACACCGGGGAGCTGTTTTTT. As protein: CASSPPEGLAGELNTGELFF.

This chain connects TRBV6-1 to TRBJ2-5, with D unclear. CDR3 length equals 14 residues. The germline CDR1 and CDR2 sequences are MNHNS and SASEGT. V lost 0 bases and J 2 bases, leaving 7 bases between the germline ends. The CDR3 region is CASSEALGQETQYF. Here the CDR3 DNA reads TGTGCCAGCAGTGAAGCGCTGGGACAAGAGACCCAGTACTTC.

The chain carries TRBV6-1 and TRBJ2-7; D possibly uses TRBD1 or TRBD2 (5 bases each). V was clipped by 4 bases and J by 4 bases, with 20 bases between them. The CDR3 loop spans 16 amino acids. Germline assignment: CDR1 MNHNS and CDR2 SASEGT. CDR3 residues: CASSGWDGRLVYEQYF. The CDR3 coding sequence is TGTGCCAGCAGTGGGTGGGACGGACGGTTGGTTTACGAGCAGTACTTC.

This chain connects TRBV28 to TRBJ2-2, with D unclear. The CDR3 loop spans 17 amino acids. Trimming removed 3 bases from V and 4 bases from J, with 18 bases in between. Per the germline V gene, CDR1 is MDHEN and CDR2 is SYDVKM. CDR3 nucleotide sequence: TGTGCCAGCAGTTTCCCAGCAGGTATGGCTCCCACCGGGGAGCTGTTTTTT. This sequence encodes CASSFPAGMAPTGELFF.

The CDR3 nucleotides are TGTGCCTCGCCGGGACAGGGGGAAAAACTGTTTTTT. This sequence encodes CASPGQGEKLFF. The chain uses TRBV7-9 and TRBJ1-4; 10 nucleotides agree with TRBD1. Trimming removed 11 bases from V and 8 bases from J; junction bases left unmatched: 5. Germline CDR1 and CDR2: SEHNR and FQNEAQ (reference sequence). The CDR3 spans 12 residues.

The V gene is TRBV5-4, the J gene TRBJ2-3; 11 nucleotides line up with TRBD2. The CDR3 runs to 15 residues. With V trimmed by 4 bases and J by 5 bases, 6 bases remained unmatched. The V gene's germline CDR1 is SGHNT and CDR2 YYREEE (reference sequence). The CDR3: CASSLASGGRDTQYF. The CDR3 DNA is TGTGCCAGCAGCCTGGCTAGCGGGGGGAGAGATACGCAGTATTTT.

The chain recombines TRBV18 with TRBJ2-5; weak D call: TRBD2 (6 bases). The germline V gene encodes CDR1 KGHSH and CDR2 LQKENI. V lost 5 bases to trimming and J lost 2 bases, with 12 bases between them. The CDR3 runs to 14 residues. The CDR3 sequence is CASSAGRWQETQYF. The CDR3 DNA reads as TGTGCCAGCTCAGCGGGGCGCTGGCAAGAGACCCAGTACTTC. Variable domain in full (rest from reference TRBV18 and TRBJ2-5): NAGVMQNPRHLVRRRGQEARLRCSPMKGHSHVYWYRQLPEEGLKFMVYLQKENIIDESGMPKERFSAEFPKEGPSILRIQQVVRGDSAAYFCASSAGRWQETQYFGPGTRLLVL.

V and J are TRBV18 and TRBJ2-7; D gene uncertain. CDR1 and CDR2 (germline): KGHSH, LQKENI. The V end was cut by 2 bases, the J end by 5 bases, with 13 bases between. CDR3 length: 14 residues. CDR3 DNA: TGTGCCAGCTCACCAAGCGCATACGCCGACGAGCAGTACTTC. It is translated as CASSPSAYADEQYF.

The V gene is TRBV15, the J gene TRBJ1-3; D not resolved. Trimming cost V 0 bases and J 11 bases, with 11 bases left between them. Germline assignment: CDR1 LNHNV and CDR2 YYDKDF (reference sequence). This CDR3 has 13 amino acids. CDR3 residues: CATSRDRGFPIYF. CDR3 sequence (DNA): TGTGCCACCAGCAGAGATCGAGGGTTTCCCATATATTTT.

The chain is built from TRBV10-3 and TRBJ2-7, with a tentative D call TRBD2 (5 bases). Germline values: CDR1 ENHRY, CDR2 SYGVKD. V lost 2 bases and J lost 3, with 8 bases in between. The CDR3 is 13 amino acids. CDR3 bases: TGTGCCATCAGTGAGGCCGGGGACTACGAGCAGTACTTC. Its translation: CAISEAGDYEQYF.

CDR3 sequence reads: CASSPLGTNYGYTF. CDR3 coding DNA: TGTGCCAGCTCACCACTCGGGACTAACTATGGCTACACCTTC. The chain recombines TRBV18 with TRBJ1-2; D not resolved. V gave up 1 base and J gave up 0 bases, with 6 bases separating them. The CDR3 runs 14 residues. Germline-derived CDR1 and CDR2 are KGHSH and LQKENI.

The chain is built from TRBV6-5 and TRBJ2-1; possibly TRBD2 for D (6 bases). In germline, CDR1 is MNHEY, CDR2 SVGAGI. V shed 5 bases and J shed 0 bases, with 11 bases lying between them. CDR3 length: 15 residues. As DNA, the CDR3 is TGTGCCAGCAGTACGGCGGGGTCCTCCTACAATGAGCAGTTCTTC. Translation: CASSTAGSSYNEQFF.

This chain links TRBV5-4 with TRBJ2-2; D unresolved. Deletions cut 2 bases from V and 2 bases from J, with 4 bases between. CDR3 length equals 13 residues. Germline V gene sequence: CDR1 SGHNT, CDR2 YYREEE (reference sequence). The CDR3 DNA follows: TGTGCCAGCAGCTTTAGAAACACCGGGGAGCTGTTTTTT. It specifies CASSFRNTGELFF.

This sequence joins TRBV2 and TRBJ2-5; D is possibly TRBD1 or TRBD2 (5 bases each). Trimming left V 0 bases short and J 2 bases short, with 10 bases between. Germline CDR1 reads SNHLY; CDR2 reads FYNNEI. The CDR3 runs to 15 residues. For the CDR3, the DNA is TGTGCCAGCAGTGAAGCCGGGACGGGACAAGAGACCCAGTACTTC. Translated: CASSEAGTGQETQYF.

The rearrangement joins TRBV28 to TRBJ1-4; D perhaps matches TRBD1 (5 bases). Germline lookup yields CDR1 MDHEN and CDR2 SYDVKM. CDR3 length: 14 amino acids. The V end was cut by 3 bases, the J end by 2 bases, with 7 bases between. In nucleotides, the CDR3 is TGTGCCAGCAGTTTGACAGCCACTAATGAAAAACTGTTTTTT. Encoded protein: CASSLTATNEKLFF.

V and J are TRBV5-1 and TRBJ2-3; 9 bases agree with TRBD1. Germline assignment: CDR1 SGHRS and CDR2 YFSETQ. Losses at the gene ends were 2 bases for V and 2 bases for J; bases not matched to a gene: 6. There are 16 residues in the CDR3. The CDR3 region has the DNA TGCGCCAGCAGCTTCTCCGGGACAGGGCTCACAGATACGCAGTATTTT. It is translated as CASSFSGTGLTDTQYF.

The chain links TRBV2 to TRBJ1-2; D is possibly TRBD1 (5 bases). Germline V CDR1 and CDR2: SNHLY, FYNNEI. The CDR3 spans 15 residues. V lost 4 bases, J lost 8 bases, and 20 bases lay in between. The CDR3 is CASSVDGRQGSGYTF. CDR3 in DNA: TGTGCCAGCAGTGTAGACGGTCGGCAGGGAAGCGGCTACACCTTC.

The chain employs TRBV11-3 and TRBJ1-1; D gene unclear. CDR1 and CDR2 (germline): SGHNT, YENEEA. V lost 2 bases to trimming and J lost 4 bases, with 8 bases between them. The CDR3 extends over 13 amino acids. CDR3 protein: CASSLKGATEAFF. The CDR3 DNA reads as TGTGCCAGCAGCTTAAAGGGTGCCACTGAAGCTTTCTTT.

The chain joins TRBV18 to TRBJ2-3; no clear D. The CDR3 has 13 residues. Germline values: CDR1 KGHSH, CDR2 LQKENI. Trimming removed 6 bases at V and 6 bases at J, with 13 bases between. The CDR3 sequence is CASSPPVRDTQYF. The CDR3 coding sequence is TGTGCCAGCTCCCCTCCCGTTCGGGATACGCAGTATTTT.

This clone has just one count. The chain couples TRBV2 to TRBJ1-5; D is perhaps TRBD1 (6 bases). The V gene's germline CDR1 is SNHLY and CDR2 FYNNEI. Trimming removed 2 bases from V and 7 bases from J, with 21 bases in between. The CDR3 is made up of 17 amino acids. The CDR3 DNA follows: TGTGCCAGCAGTGAATCCACGCCCTACAGGGTAGACCAGCCCCAGCATTTT. Its protein is CASSESTPYRVDQPQHF.

V and J are TRBV6-5 and TRBJ1-6; TRBD1 agrees at 11 bases. CDR1 is MNHEY, CDR2 SVGAGI, per germline. The CDR3 spans 16 residues. Germline trimming cut 2 bases from V and 10 bases from J; bases unmatched to any gene: 7. The CDR3: CASSYAGTGGNSPLHF. The CDR3 bases are TGTGCCAGCAGTTACGCCGGGACAGGGGGTAACTCACCCCTCCACTTT.

The V call is TRBV9, the J call TRBJ2-2, with 7 bases aligning to TRBD2. Germline V gene sequence: CDR1 SGDLS, CDR2 YYNGEE. The CDR3 spans 15 residues. The trim removed 0 bases at V and 4 bases at J, leaving 3 bases unmatched. In DNA form, the CDR3 reads TGTGCCAGCAGCGTAGAAGCGGGAACCACCGGGGAGCTGTTTTTT. Translation gives CASSVEAGTTGELFF.